This passage covers 16 T cell receptor beta chains from one sample sequenced in a study of blood T cell repertoires in COVID-19. The method was immunoSEQ multiplex PCR; TCRdb's version includes in-frame clones alone and lacks a portion of them. The sample has roughly 170,000 clones, approximately 79% seen once. The specimen sequenced was peripheral blood. These receptors originate from a woman aged 80 or over with acute or convalescent COVID-19.

The chain combines TRBV9 with TRBJ2-7; 8 bases line up with TRBD1. The CDR3 totals 14 residues. J was trimmed by 5 bases and V by 4 bases; bases with no gene match: 8. Germline V lookup: CDR1 SGDLS, CDR2 YYNGEE. The CDR3 protein is CASSPSTGAHEQYF. Written as DNA, the CDR3 is TGTGCCAGCAGCCCCTCGACAGGGGCCCACGAGCAGTACTTC.

The chain has TRBV19 and TRBJ1-5; tentatively, D is TRBD1 (6 bases). The CDR3 covers 16 residues. Trimming shortened V by 1 base and J by 4 bases, and 14 bases separated the two germline ends. Germline V gives CDR1 LNHDA, CDR2 SQIVND (reference sequence). CDR3 bases: TGTGCCAGTAGTATAGCGTTGGGAGGGGGGAATCAGCCCCAGCATTTT. The encoded protein is CASSIALGGGNQPQHF.

The rearrangement uses TRBV6-2 or TRBV6-3 and TRBJ2-5, with a tentative D call TRBD2 (5 bases). Germline loops: CDR1 MNHEY, CDR2 SVGEGT. The CDR3 covers 13 residues. V dropped 1 base and J dropped 3 bases, with 6 bases sitting between them. CDR3 nucleotides: TGTGCCAGCAGTTACTACGGGGAAGAGACCCAGTACTTC. Translation: CASSYYGEETQYF.

This chain connects TRBV27 to TRBJ2-3; 11 positions match TRBD2. With 3 bases clipped from V and 4 bases from J, the junction kept 3 bases outside the gene matches. CDR1 MNHEY and CDR2 SMNVEV come from the germline V gene (reference sequence). This CDR3 contains 15 residues. CDR3 DNA: TGTGCCAGCAGTTTGTTACTAGCGGGAGCAGATACGCAGTATTTT. It encodes CASSLLLAGADTQYF.

The chain has TRBV10-2 and TRBJ2-3; TRBD2 aligns across 13 bases. The J segment lost 5 bases and the V segment lost 8 bases, leaving 4 bases of the junction unmatched. The germline CDR1 and CDR2 sequences are WSHSY and SAAADI. The length of the CDR3 is 14 residues. This CDR3 is CASGLAGDGDTQYF. DNA for the CDR3: TGCGCCAGCGGACTAGCGGGAGATGGAGATACGCAGTATTTT.

This chain connects TRBV28 to TRBJ1-2; tentative D call: TRBD1 (5 bases). This CDR3 has 14 residues. Per germline, CDR1 MDHEN and CDR2 SYDVKM. The V end was cut by 10 bases, the J end by 0 bases, with 15 bases between. DNA of the CDR3: TGTGCCATTAGAGACAGCGCCTCTAACTATGGCTACACCTTC. This encodes CAIRDSASNYGYTF.

V and J are TRBV4-2 and TRBJ2-1, with TRBD1 identical over 9 bases. This CDR3 comprises 17 residues. V was clipped by 0 bases and J by 10 bases; unmatched bases: 13. Per germline, CDR1 LGHNA and CDR2 YNFKEQ. CDR3 bases: TGTGCCAGCAGCCAAGATCCCAACAGGGGGCGCAGGAGCGAGCAGTTCTTC. Encoded protein: CASSQDPNRGRRSEQFF.

CDR3 sequence: CASSPRLAGADTQYF. The CDR3 nucleotides read TGTGCCAGCAGCCCGCGACTAGCGGGAGCGGATACGCAGTATTTT. V is TRBV9 and J is TRBJ2-3; 12 positions match TRBD2. This CDR3 comprises 15 residues. The V segment lost 4 bases and the J segment 6 bases; nucleotides outside the gene matches: 6. Germline assignment: CDR1 SGDLS and CDR2 YYNGEE.

J is TRBJ2-7 and V is TRBV10-3, with 7 bases that match TRBD1. Germline V gene data show CDR1 as ENHRY and CDR2 as SYGVKD. The V and J ends lost 2 bases and 7 bases, in that order; junction bases with no gene match: 14. The CDR3 is 16 residues long. CDR3 DNA sequence: TGTGCCATCAGTGAGGTCCGGGACAGCGATCGGGGAGAGCAGTACTTC. Amino acids: CAISEVRDSDRGEQYF.

The rearrangement links TRBV28 to TRBJ2-7; 9 bases map to TRBD2. This CDR3 spans 17 amino acids. With 7 bases clipped from V and 4 bases from J, the junction kept 17 bases outside the gene matches. Germline CDR1 MDHEN, CDR2 SYDVKM. The CDR3 nucleotides are TGTGCCAGCATCAAAGCCCCCCGTAGCGGGAGAAGTTACGAGCAGTACTTC. Amino acid sequence: CASIKAPRSGRSYEQYF.

The chain combines TRBV2 with TRBJ2-3, with 9 bases aligning to TRBD1. The CDR3 has 15 residues. V was pared by 5 bases and J by 5 bases, with 8 bases of the junction left unmatched. From germline, CDR1 is SNHLY and CDR2 FYNNEI. CDR3 amino acids: CASSTQGAHLDTQYF. The CDR3 DNA follows: TGTGCCAGCAGTACACAGGGGGCGCATCTAGATACGCAGTATTTT.

This clone came up a few times. The chain employs TRBV7-6 and TRBJ2-2; weak D call: TRBD1 (6 bases). The CDR3 runs to 15 residues. CDR1 and CDR2 from the germline V gene are SGHVS and FNYEAQ. The germline V and J ends were trimmed by 5 bases and 3 bases, with 13 bases remaining between them. The CDR3 protein is CASSQSGTYTGELFF. The CDR3 DNA follows: TGTGCCAGCAGCCAATCCGGGACATACACCGGGGAGCTGTTTTTT.

The chain uses TRBV6-6 and TRBJ2-2, with unresolved D. Per the germline V gene, CDR1 is MNHNY and CDR2 is SVGAGI (reference sequence). The CDR3 covers 14 residues. V lost 7 bases to trimming and J lost 0 bases, with 9 bases between them. For the CDR3, the DNA is TGTGCCAGCACGCTACGCGCGAACACCGGGGAGCTGTTTTTT. This codes for CASTLRANTGELFF.

The chain combines TRBV6-1 with TRBJ1-3, with TRBD1 as a possible D gene (5 bases). The germline CDR1 and CDR2 sequences are MNHNS and SASEGT. The CDR3 runs to 18 residues. V was shortened by 0 bases and J by 0 bases, with 15 bases between the two germline ends. CDR3 amino acids: CASSEAFYWGTSGNTIYF. CDR3 sequence (DNA): TGTGCCAGCAGTGAAGCTTTTTATTGGGGCACCTCTGGAAACACCATATATTTT.

The genes are TRBV5-1 and TRBJ2-7, with 9 bases that match TRBD1. There are 15 residues in the CDR3. The V segment lost 2 bases and the J segment 4 bases; nucleotides outside the gene matches: 7. CDR1 and CDR2 (germline): SGHRS, YFSETQ. Here the CDR3 reads CASSFLQGARYEQYF. CDR3 nucleotides: TGCGCCAGCAGCTTTCTACAGGGGGCAAGATACGAGCAGTACTTC.

The V gene is TRBV3-1 (or the pseudogene TRBV3-2), the J gene TRBJ1-6; TRBD1 matches at 9 bases. The germline gives CDR1 LGHDT, CDR2 YNNKEL (reference sequence). The junction had 10 bases not matched to a gene; V was cut back by 4 bases and J by 9 bases. The CDR3 has 16 residues. The CDR3 DNA sequence: TGTGCCAGCAGCCCCTCTGAGGGACAGGGTGTTTCACCCCTCCACTTT. Protein: CASSPSEGQGVSPLHF.